The rows below give T cell receptor beta chains drawn from one sample of a study of identical twins. TCRdb recomputed calls from the 5' RACE reads with MiXCR, one row per CDR3 protein. Here the sample spans roughly 690,000 distinct CDR3 sequences, over 5% being singletons. Sequencing was done on a sample of naive T cells sorted from blood. These receptor sequences come from a young man in good health. The CDR3 runs from the conserved cysteine through the conserved F or W. Each record gives: J gene, V gene, D gene, clone size, CDR3 DNA, CDR3 protein. The D gene is left open where the match is weak. Part of the rows lack a size; the others show once, few, many or a class for expanded clones.

j_gene: TRBJ2-2; v_gene: TRBV20-1; d_gene: .; abundance: many; CDR3nt: TGCAGTGCTTCCCCTACGACTAGTTGGACCGGGGAGCTGTTTTTT; CDR3aa: CSASPTTSWTGELFF
j_gene: TRBJ1-3; v_gene: TRBV20-1; d_gene: .; abundance: many; CDR3nt: TGCAGTGCAGGGACACTCCCGGGAAACACCATATATTTT; CDR3aa: CSAGTLPGNTIYF
j_gene: TRBJ1-6; v_gene: TRBV6-1; d_gene: .; abundance: many; CDR3nt: TGTGCCAGCAGTGGAACAACAGGGTCGGGATCACCCCTCCACTTT; CDR3aa: CASSGTTGSGSPLHF
j_gene: TRBJ2-1; v_gene: TRBV2; d_gene: .; abundance: few; CDR3nt: TGTGCCAGCAGTAAAGAGGGGGAGGGAGGGCAGTTCTTC; CDR3aa: CASSKEGEGGQFF
j_gene: TRBJ2-1; v_gene: TRBV27; d_gene: .; abundance: .; CDR3nt: TGTGCCAGCAGCGAAAACGTAGGGAGATATATCGATGAGCAGTTCTTC; CDR3aa: CASSENVGRYIDEQFF
j_gene: TRBJ2-1; v_gene: TRBV4-1; d_gene: .; abundance: .; CDR3nt: TGCGCCAGCAGCCTTGACAACTTGGCCTACAATGAGCAGTTCTTC; CDR3aa: CASSLDNLAYNEQFF
j_gene: TRBJ1-1; v_gene: TRBV7-9; d_gene: .; abundance: many; CDR3nt: TGTGCCAGCAGCCCCCCGCATGGTGAAGCTTTCTTT; CDR3aa: CASSPPHGEAFF
j_gene: TRBJ2-2; v_gene: TRBV29-1; d_gene: .; abundance: .; CDR3nt: TGCAGCGCTCGCCAGGGTTCCGGGGAGCTGTTTTTT; CDR3aa: CSARQGSGELFF
j_gene: TRBJ2-5; v_gene: TRBV29-1; d_gene: .; abundance: many; CDR3nt: TGCAGCGTTCTAGGACAGCGGGGCCAAGAGACCCAGTACTTC; CDR3aa: CSVLGQRGQETQYF
j_gene: TRBJ2-2; v_gene: TRBV6-4; d_gene: TRBD2; abundance: many; CDR3nt: TGTGCCAGCAGTGTCTTAGCGGGAGGGGACACCGGGGAGCTGTTTTTT; CDR3aa: CASSVLAGGDTGELFF
j_gene: TRBJ2-5; v_gene: TRBV7-9; d_gene: .; abundance: .; CDR3nt: TGTGCCAGCAGCTTAATCAGAGATCAAGAGACCCAGTACTTC; CDR3aa: CASSLIRDQETQYF
j_gene: TRBJ2-3; v_gene: TRBV2; d_gene: TRBD2; abundance: .; CDR3nt: TGTGCCACCCGGGGGGGAGCGGGAGGCACAGATACGCAGTATTTT; CDR3aa: CATRGGAGGTDTQYF
j_gene: TRBJ2-1; v_gene: TRBV9; d_gene: TRBD2; abundance: many; CDR3nt: TGTGCCAGCAGCCTGGGGCTGACTAGCGGGAGGTTCAATGAGCAGTTCTTC; CDR3aa: CASSLGLTSGRFNEQFF
j_gene: TRBJ2-1; v_gene: TRBV6-1; d_gene: .; abundance: many; CDR3nt: TGTGCCAGCAGCGACCGGCGGGCGGGGGAGCAGTTCTTC; CDR3aa: CASSDRRAGEQFF
j_gene: TRBJ1-1; v_gene: TRBV12-3/TRBV12-4; d_gene: .; abundance: many; CDR3nt: TGTGCCAGCAGTGGATTAGCGTTGAACACTGAAGCTTTCTTT; CDR3aa: CASSGLALNTEAFF
j_gene: TRBJ2-5; v_gene: TRBV10-3; d_gene: TRBD1; abundance: .; CDR3nt: TGTGCCATCAGTGAGTCGGCGGACAGGGGACAAGAGACCCAGTACTTC; CDR3aa: CAISESADRGQETQYF
j_gene: TRBJ2-1; v_gene: TRBV9; d_gene: .; abundance: few; CDR3nt: TGTGCCAGCAGCGTCGAAGGTTCCCCCTACAATGAGCAGTTCTTC; CDR3aa: CASSVEGSPYNEQFF
j_gene: TRBJ2-1; v_gene: TRBV6-2/TRBV6-3; d_gene: .; abundance: .; CDR3nt: TGTGCCAGCACGGCGGGGACAGTATACAATGAGCAGTTCTTC; CDR3aa: CASTAGTVYNEQFF
j_gene: TRBJ2-6; v_gene: TRBV12-3/TRBV12-4; d_gene: .; abundance: many; CDR3nt: TGTGCCAGCAGCCACGTTTTTGGGACCGGGGCCAACGTCCTGACTTTC; CDR3aa: CASSHVFGTGANVLTF
j_gene: TRBJ2-5; v_gene: TRBV27; d_gene: TRBD1; abundance: .; CDR3nt: TGTGCCAGCAGTTTTTCGGGACAGGTCGGTCGGACCCAGTACTTC; CDR3aa: CASSFSGQVGRTQYF
j_gene: TRBJ2-7; v_gene: TRBV4-2; d_gene: .; abundance: .; CDR3nt: TGTGCCAGCAGCCAAGATCACACCGGCGGATCCTACGAGCAGTACTTC; CDR3aa: CASSQDHTGGSYEQYF
j_gene: TRBJ2-1; v_gene: TRBV2; d_gene: .; abundance: many; CDR3nt: TGTGCCAGCCTCAGCAGCGGAGTGTTCAATGAGCAGTTCTTC; CDR3aa: CASLSSGVFNEQFF
j_gene: TRBJ1-1; v_gene: TRBV5-1; d_gene: TRBD1; abundance: .; CDR3nt: TGCGCCAGCCACGAGGGGACAGTAAGATGGAACACTGAAGCTTTCTTT; CDR3aa: CASHEGTVRWNTEAFF
j_gene: TRBJ2-7; v_gene: TRBV5-1; d_gene: TRBD2; abundance: many; CDR3nt: TGCGCCAGCAGCTGGGCTAGCGGGGGGTCCTACGAGCAGTACTTC; CDR3aa: CASSWASGGSYEQYF
j_gene: TRBJ2-7; v_gene: TRBV7-9; d_gene: .; abundance: few; CDR3nt: TGTGCCAGCAGCTTTGAACATAAGGGGAAGCGCGAGCAGTACTTC; CDR3aa: CASSFEHKGKREQYF
j_gene: TRBJ1-3; v_gene: TRBV12-3/TRBV12-4; d_gene: .; abundance: many; CDR3nt: TGTGCCAGCAGTTTAGAAACAGGCTCTGGAAACACCATATATTTT; CDR3aa: CASSLETGSGNTIYF